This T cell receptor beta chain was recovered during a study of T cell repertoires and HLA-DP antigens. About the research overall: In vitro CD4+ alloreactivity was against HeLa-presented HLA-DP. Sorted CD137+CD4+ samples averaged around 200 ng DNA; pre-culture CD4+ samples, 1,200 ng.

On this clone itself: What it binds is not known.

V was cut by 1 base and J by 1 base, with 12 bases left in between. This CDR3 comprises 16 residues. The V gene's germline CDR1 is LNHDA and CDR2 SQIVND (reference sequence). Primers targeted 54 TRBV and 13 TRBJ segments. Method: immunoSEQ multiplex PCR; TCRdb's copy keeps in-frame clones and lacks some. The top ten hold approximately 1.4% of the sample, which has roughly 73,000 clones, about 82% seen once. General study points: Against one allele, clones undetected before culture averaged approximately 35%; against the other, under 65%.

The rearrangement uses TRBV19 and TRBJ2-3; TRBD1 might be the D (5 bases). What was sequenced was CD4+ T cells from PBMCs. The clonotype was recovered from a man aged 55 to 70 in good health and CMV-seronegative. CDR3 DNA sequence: TGTGCCAGTAGTATAGTTAGGCTAGGGGGCACAGATACGCAGTATTTT. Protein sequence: CASSIVRLGGTDTQYF.